There are a few counts of the clone carrying this TCR beta chain. This specimen comes from a study of blood T cell repertoires in COVID-19. Repertoires were generated with immunoSEQ multiplex PCR, while TCRdb's copy carries only in-frame clones and drops some. Of 150,000 or so clones in the sample, approximately 85% are singletons; the top ten hold approximately 1.2%. Germline loops: CDR1 LNHNV, CDR2 YYDKDF (reference sequence). Losses at the gene ends were 3 bases for V and 14 bases for J; bases not matched to a gene: 10. The CDR3 loop spans 14 amino acids. The rearrangement links TRBV15 to TRBJ1-6; 7 nucleotides match TRBD1. The receptor's source is a man aged 60 to 69 who had recovered from COVID-19. The sample was peripheral blood. CDR3 DNA: TGTGCCACCAGCAGGGAAGGGACAGCTAGTTCCCTCCACTTT. This encodes CATSREGTASSLHF.